This T cell receptor (beta chain) stems from a study of blood T cell repertoires in COVID-19. Whole-study context: Collection of acute and convalescent COVID-19 samples took place in the United States, Italy and Spain.

The CDR3 has 14 amino acids. Germline CDR1 and CDR2: KGHSH and LQKENI. Trimming at V came to 3 bases and at J to 3 bases, leaving 2 bases not matched to a gene. Produced via immunoSEQ multiplex PCR; TCRdb's table is partial and in-frame only. The top ten hold 2% to 3% of the sample, which has just over 150,000 clones, around 85% seen once. This sequence joins TRBV18 and TRBJ2-3; 8 bases are a match to TRBD1. Sequencing was carried out using peripheral blood. This sequence originates from a woman in her seventies with acute or convalescent COVID-19. CDR3 residues: CASSPDRETDTQYF. The CDR3 DNA reads as TGTGCCAGCTCACCGGACAGGGAAACAGATACGCAGTATTTT.